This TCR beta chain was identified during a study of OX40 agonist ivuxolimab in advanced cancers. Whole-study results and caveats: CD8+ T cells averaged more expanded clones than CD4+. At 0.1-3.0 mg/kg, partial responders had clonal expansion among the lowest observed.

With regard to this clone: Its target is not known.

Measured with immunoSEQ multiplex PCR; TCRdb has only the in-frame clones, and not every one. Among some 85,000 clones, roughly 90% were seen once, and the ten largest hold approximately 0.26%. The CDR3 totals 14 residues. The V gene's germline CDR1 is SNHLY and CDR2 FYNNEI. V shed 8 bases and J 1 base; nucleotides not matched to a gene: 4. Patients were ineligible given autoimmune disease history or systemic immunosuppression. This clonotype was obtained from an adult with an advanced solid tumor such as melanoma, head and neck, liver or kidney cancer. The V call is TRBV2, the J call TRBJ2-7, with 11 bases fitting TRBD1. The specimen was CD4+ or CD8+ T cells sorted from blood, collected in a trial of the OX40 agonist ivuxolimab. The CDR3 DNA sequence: TGTGCCAGCGGAGGGACAGGGGGGTCCTACGAGCAGTACTTC. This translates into CASGGTGGSYEQYF.